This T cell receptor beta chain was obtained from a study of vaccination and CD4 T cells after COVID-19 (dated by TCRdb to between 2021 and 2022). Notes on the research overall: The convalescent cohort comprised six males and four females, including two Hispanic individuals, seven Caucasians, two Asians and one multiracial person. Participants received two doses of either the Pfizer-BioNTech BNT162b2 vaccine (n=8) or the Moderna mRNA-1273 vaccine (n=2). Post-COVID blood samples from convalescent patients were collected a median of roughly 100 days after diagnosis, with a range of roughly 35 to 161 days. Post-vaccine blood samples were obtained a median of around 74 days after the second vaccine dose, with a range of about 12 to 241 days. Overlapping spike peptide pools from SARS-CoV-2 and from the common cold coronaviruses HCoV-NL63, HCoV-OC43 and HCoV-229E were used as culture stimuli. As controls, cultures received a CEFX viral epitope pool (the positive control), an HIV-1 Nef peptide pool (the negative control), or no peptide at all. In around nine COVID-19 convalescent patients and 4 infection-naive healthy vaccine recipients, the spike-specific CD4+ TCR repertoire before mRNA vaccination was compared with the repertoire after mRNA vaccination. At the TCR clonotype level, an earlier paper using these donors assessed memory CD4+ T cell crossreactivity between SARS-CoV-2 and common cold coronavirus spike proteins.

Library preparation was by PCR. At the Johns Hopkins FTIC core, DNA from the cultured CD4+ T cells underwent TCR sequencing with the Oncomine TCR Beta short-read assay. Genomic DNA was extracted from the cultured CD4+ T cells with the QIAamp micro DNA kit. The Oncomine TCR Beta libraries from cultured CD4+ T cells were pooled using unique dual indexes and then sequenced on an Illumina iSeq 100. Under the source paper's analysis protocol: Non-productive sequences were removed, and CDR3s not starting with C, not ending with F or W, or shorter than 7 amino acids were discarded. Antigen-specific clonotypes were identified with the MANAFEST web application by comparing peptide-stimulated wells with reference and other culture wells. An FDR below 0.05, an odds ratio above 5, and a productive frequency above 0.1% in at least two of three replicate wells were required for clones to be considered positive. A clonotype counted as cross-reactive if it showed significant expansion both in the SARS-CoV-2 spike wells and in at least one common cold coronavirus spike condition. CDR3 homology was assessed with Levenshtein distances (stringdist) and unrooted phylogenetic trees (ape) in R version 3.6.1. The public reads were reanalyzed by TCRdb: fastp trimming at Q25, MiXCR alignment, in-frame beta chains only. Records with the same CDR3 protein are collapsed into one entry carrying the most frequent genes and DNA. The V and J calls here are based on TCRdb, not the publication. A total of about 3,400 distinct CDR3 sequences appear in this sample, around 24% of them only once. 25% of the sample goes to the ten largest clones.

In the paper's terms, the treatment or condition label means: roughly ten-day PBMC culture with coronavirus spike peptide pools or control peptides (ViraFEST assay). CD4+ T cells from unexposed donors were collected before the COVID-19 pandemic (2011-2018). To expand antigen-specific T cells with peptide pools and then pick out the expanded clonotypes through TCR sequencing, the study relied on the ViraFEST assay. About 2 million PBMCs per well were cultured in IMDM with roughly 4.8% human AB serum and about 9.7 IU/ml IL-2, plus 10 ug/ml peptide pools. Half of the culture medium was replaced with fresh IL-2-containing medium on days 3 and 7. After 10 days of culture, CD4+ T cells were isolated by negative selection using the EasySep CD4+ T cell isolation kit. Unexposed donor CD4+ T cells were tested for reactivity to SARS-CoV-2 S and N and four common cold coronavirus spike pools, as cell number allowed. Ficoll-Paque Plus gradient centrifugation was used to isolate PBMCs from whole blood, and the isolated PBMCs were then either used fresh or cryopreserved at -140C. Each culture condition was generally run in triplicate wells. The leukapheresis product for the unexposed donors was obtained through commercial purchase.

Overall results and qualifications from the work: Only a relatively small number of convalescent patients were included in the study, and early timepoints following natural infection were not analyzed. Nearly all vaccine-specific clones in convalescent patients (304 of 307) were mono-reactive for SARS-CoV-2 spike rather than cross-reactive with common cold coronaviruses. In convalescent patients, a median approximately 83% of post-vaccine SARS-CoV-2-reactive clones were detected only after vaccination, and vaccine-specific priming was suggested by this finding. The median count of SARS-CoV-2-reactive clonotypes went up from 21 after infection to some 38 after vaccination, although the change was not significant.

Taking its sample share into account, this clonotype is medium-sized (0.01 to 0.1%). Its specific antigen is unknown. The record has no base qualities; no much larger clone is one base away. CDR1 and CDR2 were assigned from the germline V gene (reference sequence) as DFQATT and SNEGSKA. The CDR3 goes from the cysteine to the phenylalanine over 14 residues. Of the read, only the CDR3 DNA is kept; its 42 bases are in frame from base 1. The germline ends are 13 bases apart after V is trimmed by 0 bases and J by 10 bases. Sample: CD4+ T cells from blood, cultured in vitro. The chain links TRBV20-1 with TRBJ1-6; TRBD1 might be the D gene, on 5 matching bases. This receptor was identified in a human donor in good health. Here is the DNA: TGCAGTGCTAGAGATCCCAGGGAAGGATCACCCCTCCACTTT. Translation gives CSARDPREGSPLHF.